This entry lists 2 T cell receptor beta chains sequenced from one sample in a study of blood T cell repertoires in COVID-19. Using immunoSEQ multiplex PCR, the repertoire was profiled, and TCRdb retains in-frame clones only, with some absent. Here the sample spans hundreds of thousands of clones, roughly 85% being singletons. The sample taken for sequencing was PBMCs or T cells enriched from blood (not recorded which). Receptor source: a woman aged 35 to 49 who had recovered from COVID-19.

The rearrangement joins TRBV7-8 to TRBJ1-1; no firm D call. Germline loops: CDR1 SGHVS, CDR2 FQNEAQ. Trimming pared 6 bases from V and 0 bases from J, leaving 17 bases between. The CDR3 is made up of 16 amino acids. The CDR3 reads CASSGLSNSMNTEAFF. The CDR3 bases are TGTGCCAGCAGTGGGCTAAGCAACAGCATGAACACTGAAGCTTTCTTT. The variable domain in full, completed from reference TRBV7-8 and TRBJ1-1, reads GAGVSQSPRYKVAKRGQDVALRCDPISGHVSLFWYQQALGQGPEFLTYFQNEAQLDKSGLPSDRFFAERPEGSVSTLKIQRTQQEDSAVYLCASSGLSNSMNTEAFFGQGTRLTVV.

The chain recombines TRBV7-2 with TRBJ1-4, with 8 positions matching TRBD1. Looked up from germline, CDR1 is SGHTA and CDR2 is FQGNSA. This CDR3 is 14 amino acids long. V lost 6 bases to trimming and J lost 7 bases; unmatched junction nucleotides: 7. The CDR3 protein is CASRSQGGGEKLFF. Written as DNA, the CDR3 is TGTGCCAGCAGGTCACAGGGGGGAGGTGAAAAACTGTTTTTT.